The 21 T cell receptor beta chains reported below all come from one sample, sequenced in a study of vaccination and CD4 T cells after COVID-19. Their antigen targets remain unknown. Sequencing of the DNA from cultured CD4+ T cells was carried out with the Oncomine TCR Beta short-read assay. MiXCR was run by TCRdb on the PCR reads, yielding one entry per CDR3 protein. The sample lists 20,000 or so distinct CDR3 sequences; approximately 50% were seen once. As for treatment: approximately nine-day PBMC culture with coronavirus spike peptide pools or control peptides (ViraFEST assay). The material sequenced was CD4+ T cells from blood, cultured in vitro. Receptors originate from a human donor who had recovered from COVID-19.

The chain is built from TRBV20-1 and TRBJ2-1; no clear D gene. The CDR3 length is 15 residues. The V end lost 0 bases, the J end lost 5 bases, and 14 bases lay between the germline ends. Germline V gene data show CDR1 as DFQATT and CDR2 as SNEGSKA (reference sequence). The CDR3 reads CSARDPSSADNEQFF. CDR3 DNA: TGCAGTGCTAGAGACCCTTCGTCGGCGGACAATGAGCAGTTCTTC.

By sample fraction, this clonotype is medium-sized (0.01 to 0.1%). Here the CDR3 reads CASSSGSVKEKLFF. DNA for the CDR3: TGTGCCAGCAGCTCAGGGAGCGTTAAGGAAAAACTGTTTTTT. The chain has TRBV7-8 and TRBJ1-4; possibly TRBD1 for D (5 bases). V lost 4 bases and J lost 8, with 14 bases in between. This CDR3 has 14 amino acids. CDR1 is SGHVS and CDR2 is FQNEAQ in the germline V gene. Complete variable domain (other parts from reference TRBV7-8 and TRBJ1-4): GAGVSQSPRYKVAKRGQDVALRCDPISGHVSLFWYQQALGQGPEFLTYFQNEAQLDKSGLPSDRFFAERPEGSVSTLKIQRTQQEDSAVYLCASSSGSVKEKLFFGSGTQLSVL.

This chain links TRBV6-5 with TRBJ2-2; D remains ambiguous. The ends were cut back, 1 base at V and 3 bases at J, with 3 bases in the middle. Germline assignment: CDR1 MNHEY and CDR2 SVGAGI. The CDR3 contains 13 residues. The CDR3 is CASSYLDTGELFF. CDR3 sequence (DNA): TGTGCCAGCAGTTACTTGGACACCGGGGAGCTGTTTTTT.

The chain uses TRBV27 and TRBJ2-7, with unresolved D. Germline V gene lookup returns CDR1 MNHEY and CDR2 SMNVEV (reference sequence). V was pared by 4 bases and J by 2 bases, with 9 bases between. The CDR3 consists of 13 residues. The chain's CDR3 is CASSSAYAYEQYF. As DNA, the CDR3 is TGTGCCAGCAGTTCGGCGTACGCCTACGAGCAGTACTTC.

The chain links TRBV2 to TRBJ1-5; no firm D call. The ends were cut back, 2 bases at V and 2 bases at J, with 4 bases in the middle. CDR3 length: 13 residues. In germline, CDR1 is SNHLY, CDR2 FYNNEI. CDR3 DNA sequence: TGTGCCAGCAGTGAAACTGGCAATCAGCCCCAGCATTTT. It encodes CASSETGNQPQHF.

Here the CDR3 reads CASTPGTDNYGYTF. DNA for the CDR3: TGCGCCAGCACCCCCGGGACAGATAACTATGGCTACACCTTC. The V call is TRBV5-1, the J call TRBJ1-2; 7 bases map to TRBD1. Germline V gene data show CDR1 as SGHRS and CDR2 as YFSETQ. CDR3 length: 14 residues. Trimming cost V 6 bases and J 1 base; bases outside gene matches: 6.

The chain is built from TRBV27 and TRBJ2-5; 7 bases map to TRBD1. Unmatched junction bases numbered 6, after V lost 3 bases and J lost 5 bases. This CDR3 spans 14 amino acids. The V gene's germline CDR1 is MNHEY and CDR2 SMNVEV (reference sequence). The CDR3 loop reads CASSFRQGRETQYF. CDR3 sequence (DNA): TGTGCCAGCAGTTTCAGACAGGGTAGGGAGACCCAGTACTTC.

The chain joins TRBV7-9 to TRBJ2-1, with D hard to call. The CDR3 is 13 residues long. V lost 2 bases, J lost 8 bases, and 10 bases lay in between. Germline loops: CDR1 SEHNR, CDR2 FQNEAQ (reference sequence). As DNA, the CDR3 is TGTGCCAGCAGCTTATCGACGGCTGATGAGCAGTTCTTC. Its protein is CASSLSTADEQFF.

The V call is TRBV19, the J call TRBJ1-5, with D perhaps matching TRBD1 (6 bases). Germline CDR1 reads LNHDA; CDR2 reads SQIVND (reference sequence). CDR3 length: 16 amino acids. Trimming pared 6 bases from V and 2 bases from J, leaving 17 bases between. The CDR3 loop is CASSRTGGARNQPQHF. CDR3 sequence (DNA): TGTGCCAGTAGCCGGACCGGGGGGGCGCGCAATCAGCCCCAGCATTTT.

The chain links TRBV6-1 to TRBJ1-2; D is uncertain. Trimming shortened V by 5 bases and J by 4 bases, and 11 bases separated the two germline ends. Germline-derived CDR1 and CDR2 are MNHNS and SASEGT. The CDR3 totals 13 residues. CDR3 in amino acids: CASSPYLLYGYTF. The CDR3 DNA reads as TGTGCCAGCAGTCCTTATCTCCTCTATGGCTACACCTTC.

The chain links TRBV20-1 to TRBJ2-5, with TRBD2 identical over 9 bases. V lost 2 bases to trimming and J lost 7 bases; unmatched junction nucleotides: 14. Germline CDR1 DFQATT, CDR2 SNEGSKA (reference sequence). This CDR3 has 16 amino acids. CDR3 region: CSARSPAAGGPGTQYF. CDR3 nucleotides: TGCAGTGCTAGATCCCCAGCGGCGGGAGGGCCGGGGACCCAGTACTTC.

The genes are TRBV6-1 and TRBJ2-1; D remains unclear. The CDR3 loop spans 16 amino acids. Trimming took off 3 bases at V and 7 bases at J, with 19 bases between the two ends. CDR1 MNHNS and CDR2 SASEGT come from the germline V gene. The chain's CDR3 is CASSEVGLPRRNEQFF. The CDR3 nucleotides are TGTGCCAGCAGTGAGGTAGGCCTCCCACGGCGGAATGAGCAGTTCTTC.

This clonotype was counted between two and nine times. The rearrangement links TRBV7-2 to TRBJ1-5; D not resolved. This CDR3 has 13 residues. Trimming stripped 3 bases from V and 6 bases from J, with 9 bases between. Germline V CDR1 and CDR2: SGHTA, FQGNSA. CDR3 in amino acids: CASSLRMGQPQHF. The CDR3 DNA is TGTGCCAGCAGCTTGAGAATGGGTCAGCCCCAGCATTTT.

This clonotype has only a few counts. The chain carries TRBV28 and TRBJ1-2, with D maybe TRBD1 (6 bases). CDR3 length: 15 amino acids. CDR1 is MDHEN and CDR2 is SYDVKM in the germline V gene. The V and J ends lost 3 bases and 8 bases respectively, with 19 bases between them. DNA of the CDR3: TGTGCCAGCAGTTTTACCCCAGGGGCGCGGGGAGGCTACACCTTC. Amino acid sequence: CASSFTPGARGGYTF.

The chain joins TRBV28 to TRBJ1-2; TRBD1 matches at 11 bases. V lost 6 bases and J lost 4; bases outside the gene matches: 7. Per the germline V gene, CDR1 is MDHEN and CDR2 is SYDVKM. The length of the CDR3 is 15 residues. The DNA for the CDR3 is TGTGCCAGCAGAACCGGGACAGGGGGGGTCTATGGCTACACCTTC. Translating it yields CASRTGTGGVYGYTF.

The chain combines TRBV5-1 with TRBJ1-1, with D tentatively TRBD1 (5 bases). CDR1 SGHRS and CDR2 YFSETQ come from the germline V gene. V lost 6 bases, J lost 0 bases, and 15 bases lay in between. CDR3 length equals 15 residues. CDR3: CASTPRTKMNTEAFF. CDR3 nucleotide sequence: TGCGCCAGCACCCCTCGGACAAAAATGAACACTGAAGCTTTCTTT.

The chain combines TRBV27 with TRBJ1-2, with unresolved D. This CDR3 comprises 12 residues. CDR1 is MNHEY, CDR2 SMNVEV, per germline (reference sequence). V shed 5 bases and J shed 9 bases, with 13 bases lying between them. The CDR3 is CASSPRSGRYTF. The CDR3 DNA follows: TGTGCCAGCAGTCCCCGGTCCGGGCGCTACACCTTC.

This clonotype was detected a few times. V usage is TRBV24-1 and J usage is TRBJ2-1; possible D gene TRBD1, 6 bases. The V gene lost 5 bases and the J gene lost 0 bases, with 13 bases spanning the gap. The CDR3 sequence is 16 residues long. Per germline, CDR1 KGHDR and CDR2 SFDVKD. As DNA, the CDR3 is TGTGCCACCAGTGGTTACAGGGCCGGCTCCTACAATGAGCAGTTCTTC. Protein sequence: CATSGYRAGSYNEQFF.

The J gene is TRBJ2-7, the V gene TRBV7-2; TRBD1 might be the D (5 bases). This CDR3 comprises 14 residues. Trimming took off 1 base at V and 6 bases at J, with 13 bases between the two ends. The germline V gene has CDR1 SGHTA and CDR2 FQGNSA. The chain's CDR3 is CASSLDTGPSEQYF. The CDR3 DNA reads TGTGCCAGCAGCTTAGACACAGGACCGTCCGAGCAGTACTTC.

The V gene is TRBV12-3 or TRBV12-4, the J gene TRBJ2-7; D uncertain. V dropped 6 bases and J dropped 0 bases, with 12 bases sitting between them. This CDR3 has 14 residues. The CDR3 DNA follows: TGTGCCAGCAGCTTACGACTTACCTCCTACGAGCAGTACTTC. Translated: CASSLRLTSYEQYF.

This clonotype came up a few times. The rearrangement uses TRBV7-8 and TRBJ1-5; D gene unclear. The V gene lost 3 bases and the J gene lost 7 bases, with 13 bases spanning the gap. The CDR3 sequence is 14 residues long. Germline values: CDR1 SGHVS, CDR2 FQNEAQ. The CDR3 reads CASSFGYHAQPQHF. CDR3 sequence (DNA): TGTGCCAGCAGCTTTGGCTACCACGCCCAGCCCCAGCATTTT.